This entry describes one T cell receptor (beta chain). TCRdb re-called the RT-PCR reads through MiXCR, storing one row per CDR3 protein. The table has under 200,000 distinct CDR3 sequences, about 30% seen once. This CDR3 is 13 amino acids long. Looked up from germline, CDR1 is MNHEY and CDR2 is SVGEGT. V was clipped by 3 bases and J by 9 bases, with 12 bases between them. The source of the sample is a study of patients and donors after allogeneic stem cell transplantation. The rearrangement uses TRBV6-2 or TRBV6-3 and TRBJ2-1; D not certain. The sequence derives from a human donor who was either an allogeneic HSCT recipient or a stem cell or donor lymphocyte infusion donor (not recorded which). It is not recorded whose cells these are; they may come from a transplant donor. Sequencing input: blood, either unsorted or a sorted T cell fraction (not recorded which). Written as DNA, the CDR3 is TGTGCCAGCAGTTATTGGGCCAGTGGTGAGCAGTTCTTC. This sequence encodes CASSYWASGEQFF.